These T cell receptor beta chains were read from a single sample in a study of beta chain features in type 1 diabetes. This table comes from immunoSEQ multiplex PCR, and its TCRdb copy is limited to in-frame clones, with some not included. The sample consists of over 120,000 clones, about 10% of them appearing once. Sequenced: naive CD4+ T cells from blood. The receptors were gathered from a man between 18 and 29 years old in good health. The CDR3 runs from the conserved cysteine through the conserved F or W. A D gene is named only where the DNA matches it firmly. Some rows have no size entry. The others give once, few or many, or a class for an expanded clone.

v_call,clone_size,j_call,d_call,cdr3_aa,cdr3_nt
TRBV30,many,TRBJ2-5,TRBD1,CAWSRDRGMETQYF,TGTGCCTGGAGCCGGGACAGGGGGATGGAGACCCAGTACTTC
TRBV19,.,TRBJ2-7,.,CASSDTGSYEQYF,TGTGCCAGTAGCGATACAGGGTCCTACGAGCAGTACTTC
TRBV10-3,.,TRBJ2-7,TRBD1,CAIRNTPGTAAYEQYF,TGTGCCATCAGAAATACACCCGGGACAGCAGCCTACGAGCAGTACTTC
TRBV4-3,few,TRBJ1-4,.,CASSQPTGATNEKLFF,TGCGCCAGCAGCCAACCCACAGGAGCAACTAATGAAAAACTGTTTTTT
TRBV30,.,TRBJ2-2,.,CAWSVLSGAGELFF,TGTGCCTGGAGTGTACTTTCGGGGGCCGGGGAGCTGTTTTTT
TRBV7-6,.,TRBJ2-3,.,CASSFSRGTDTQYF,TGTGCCAGCAGCTTTAGCCGGGGGACCGATACGCAGTATTTT
TRBV4-3,.,TRBJ1-2,.,CASSQDQGGARGSGYTF,TGCGCCAGCAGCCAAGATCAAGGGGGGGCCAGGGGCAGTGGCTACACCTTC
TRBV7-2,.,TRBJ2-7,TRBD2,CASSLTSGYRYEQYF,TGTGCCAGCAGCTTGACTAGCGGGTATAGGTACGAGCAGTACTTC
TRBV29-1,.,TRBJ2-1,.,CSVPEGVSYNEQFF,TGCAGCGTACCCGAGGGCGTCTCCTACAATGAGCAGTTCTTC
TRBV23-1,.,TRBJ1-5,TRBD1,CATPVIRDRDLQPQHF,TGCGCCACCCCTGTAATCCGGGACAGGGACCTTCAGCCCCAGCATTTT
TRBV15,few,TRBJ2-7,.,CATYIRDMNFEQYF,TGTGCCACCTATATACGGGACATGAATTTCGAGCAGTACTTC
TRBV18,few,TRBJ2-6,.,CASSPPKSAGANVLTF,TGTGCCAGCTCACCACCCAAGTCGGCTGGGGCCAACGTCCTGACTTTC
TRBV15,few,TRBJ2-1,TRBD1,CATSRDSAPGQATTSYNEQFF,TGTGCCACCAGCAGAGATTCCGCCCCGGGACAGGCCACGACCTCCTACAATGAGCAGTTCTTC
TRBV7-8,.,TRBJ2-5,.,CASSLAQYQETQYF,TGTGCCAGCAGCTTAGCACAGTACCAAGAGACCCAGTACTTC
TRBV7-2,few,TRBJ2-7,TRBD1,CASSLRGQADYEQYF,TGTGCCAGCAGCTTAAGGGGACAGGCCGACTACGAGCAGTACTTC
TRBV29-1,few,TRBJ2-5,.,CSVVVLGGYQETQYF,TGCAGCGTTGTGGTCCTTGGGGGGTACCAAGAGACCCAGTACTTC
TRBV6-4,.,TRBJ2-2,.,CASSERYGELFF,TGTGCCAGCAGTGAGAGGTACGGGGAGCTGTTTTTT
TRBV10-3,.,TRBJ2-3,TRBD2,CAISDPDSGGITDTQYF,TGTGCCATCAGTGACCCTGATAGCGGGGGAATCACAGATACGCAGTATTTT
TRBV6-1,.,TRBJ2-5,TRBD1,CASMRTGAIQETQYF,TGTGCCAGCATGAGGACAGGGGCCATCCAAGAGACCCAGTACTTC
TRBV9,few,TRBJ2-5,TRBD2,CASSVGYSGGGETQYF,TGTGCCAGCAGCGTAGGTTATAGCGGGGGGGGAGAGACCCAGTACTTC
TRBV19,few,TRBJ2-5,TRBD2,CASSKTPGGPETQYF,TGTGCCAGTAGTAAGACCCCGGGGGGGCCGGAGACCCAGTACTTC
TRBV7-2,few,TRBJ2-2,.,CASTARPVAGGELFF,TGTGCCAGCACCGCCCGACCCGTGGCAGGCGGGGAGCTGTTTTTT
TRBV19,.,TRBJ2-5,TRBD1,CASSIAGTGGETQYF,TGTGCCAGTAGTATTGCCGGGACAGGGGGCGAGACCCAGTACTTC
TRBV25-1,many,TRBJ1-1,TRBD1,CASSGKGGRFTEAFF,TGTGCCAGCAGTGGAAAAGGGGGCCGATTCACTGAAGCTTTCTTT
TRBV5-6,few,TRBJ1-3,TRBD1,CASSLVGTGRWSGNTIYF,TGTGCCAGCAGCTTGGTTGGGACAGGGCGCTGGAGTGGAAACACCATATATTTT
TRBV5-1,few,TRBJ2-3,.,CASSLSQGGDTQYF,TGCGCCAGCAGCTTGTCCCAGGGCGGAGATACGCAGTATTTT
TRBV30,.,TRBJ1-6,.,CAWNPRSNSPLHF,TGTGCCTGGAATCCCAGGTCTAATTCACCCCTCCACTTT
TRBV18,.,TRBJ2-2,.,CASSHSTPNTGELFF,TGTGCCAGCTCGCACAGTACCCCGAACACCGGGGAGCTGTTTTTT
TRBV18,.,TRBJ2-5,.,CASSPPGGETQYF,TGTGCCAGCTCACCACCAGGCGGAGAGACCCAGTACTTC
TRBV2,many,TRBJ2-3,.,CASTSWTQYF,TGTGCCAGCACTAGTTGGACGCAGTATTTT
TRBV9,.,TRBJ2-1,TRBD2,CASSPGTSSYNEQFF,TGTGCCAGCAGCCCCGGGACTAGTTCGTACAATGAGCAGTTCTTC
TRBV4-3,.,TRBJ1-3,.,CASSPKRGTGNTIYF,TGCGCCAGCAGCCCTAAGCGAGGAACTGGAAACACCATATATTTT
TRBV5-1,few,TRBJ2-4,TRBD1,CASSYGQGAGNIQYF,TGCGCCAGCAGCTACGGACAGGGGGCGGGAAACATTCAGTACTTC
TRBV7-2,few,TRBJ2-1,.,CASSREYNEQFF,TGTGCCAGCAGTAGGGAGTACAATGAGCAGTTCTTC
TRBV10-1,few,TRBJ2-5,TRBD1,CAITCRDRGETQYF,TGCGCCATCACATGCCGGGACAGGGGAGAGACCCAGTACTTC
TRBV12-5,few,TRBJ1-2,.,CASGRGPGGYGYTF,TGTGCTAGTGGCCGCGGACCAGGAGGCTATGGCTACACCTTC
TRBV15,.,TRBJ2-5,.,CATSRDLAQETQYF,TGTGCCACCAGCAGAGACCTAGCTCAAGAGACCCAGTACTTC
TRBV7-9,.,TRBJ1-1,.,CASSLGAGVKAFF,TGTGCCAGCAGCTTAGGAGCAGGGGTTAAAGCTTTCTTT
TRBV4-3,few,TRBJ1-3,TRBD1,CASSQAGGRGNTIYF,TGCGCCAGCAGCCAAGCAGGGGGCAGAGGAAACACCATATATTTT
TRBV11-2,few,TRBJ2-5,TRBD1,CASSLRGQGAWETQYF,TGTGCCAGCAGCTTACGCGGGCAGGGGGCGTGGGAGACCCAGTACTTC
TRBV7-2,.,TRBJ2-7,TRBD1,CASSRTGDIYEQYF,TGTGCCAGCAGTCGGACAGGGGACATATACGAGCAGTACTTC
TRBV4-3,.,TRBJ1-1,.,CASSQGGGMNTEAFF,TGCGCCAGCAGCCAAGGCGGGGGAATGAACACTGAAGCTTTCTTT
TRBV14,many,TRBJ2-3,.,CASSQGGNTDTQYF,TGTGCCAGCAGCCAAGGCGGAAACACAGATACGCAGTATTTT
TRBV19,.,TRBJ2-7,TRBD1,CASSQQGAPYEQYF,TGTGCCAGTAGCCAACAGGGGGCTCCCTACGAGCAGTACTTC
TRBV5-1,.,TRBJ2-7,TRBD2,CASSLWSAGTSGYEQYF,TGCGCCAGCAGCTTGTGGTCCGCCGGGACTAGCGGATACGAGCAGTACTTC
TRBV6-5,few,TRBJ1-1,.,CASIDPGGMNTEAFF,TGTGCCAGCATCGACCCAGGAGGGATGAACACTGAAGCTTTCTTT
TRBV7-9,few,TRBJ2-1,.,CASSLARQVGYNEQFF,TGTGCCAGCAGCTTAGCGCGACAGGTGGGTTACAATGAGCAGTTCTTC